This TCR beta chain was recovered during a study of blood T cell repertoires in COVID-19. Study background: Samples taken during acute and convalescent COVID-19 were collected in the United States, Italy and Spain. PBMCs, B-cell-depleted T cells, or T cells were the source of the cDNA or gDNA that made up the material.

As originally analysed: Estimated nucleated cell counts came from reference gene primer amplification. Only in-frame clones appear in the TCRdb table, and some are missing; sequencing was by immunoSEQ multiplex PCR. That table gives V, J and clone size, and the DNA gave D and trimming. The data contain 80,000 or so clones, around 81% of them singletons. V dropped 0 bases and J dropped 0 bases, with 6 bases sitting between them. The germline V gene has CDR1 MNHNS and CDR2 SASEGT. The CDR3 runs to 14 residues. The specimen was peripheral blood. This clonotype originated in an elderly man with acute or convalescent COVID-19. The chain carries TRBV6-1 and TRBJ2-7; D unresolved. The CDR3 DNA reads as TGTGCCAGCAGTGAAGCCAGTAACTCCTACGAGCAGTACTTC. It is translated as CASSEASNSYEQYF.